The source of this T cell receptor (beta chain) is a study of CD8+CD57+ T cells in acquired aplastic anemia. The template for TCR beta VDJ and CDR3 sequence profiling was genomic DNA. TCRdb called the reads again in MiXCR, with one record for every CDR3 protein. Found here are 100,000 to 150,000 distinct CDR3 sequences, about two fifths of them singletons; the top ten hold about 3%. V lost 6 bases to trimming and J lost 7 bases, with 10 bases between them. In germline, CDR1 is SQVTM, CDR2 ANQGSEA. The CDR3 is 11 residues long. Only patients with CD8+CD57+ cell expansion on flow cytometry were chosen for sequencing.

The chain recombines TRBV29-1 with TRBJ2-1; D uncertain. Input material: sorted CD4+, CD8+, or CD8+CD57+ T cells (not recorded which) from PBMCs. This TCR came from a human donor with aplastic anemia. DNA for the CDR3: TGCAGCGTCTGGGATGAAAATGAGCAGTTCTTC. Translation: CSVWDENEQFF.